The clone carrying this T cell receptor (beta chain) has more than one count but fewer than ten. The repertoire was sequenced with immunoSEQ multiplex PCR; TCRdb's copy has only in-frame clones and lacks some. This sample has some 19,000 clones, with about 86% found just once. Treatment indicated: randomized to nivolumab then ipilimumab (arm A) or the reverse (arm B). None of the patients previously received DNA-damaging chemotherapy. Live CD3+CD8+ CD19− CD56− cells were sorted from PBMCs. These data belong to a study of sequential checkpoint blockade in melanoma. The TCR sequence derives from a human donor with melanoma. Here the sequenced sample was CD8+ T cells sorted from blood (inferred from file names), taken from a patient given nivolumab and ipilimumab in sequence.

CDR3 sequence: CASSPQGLDYGYTF. The CDR3 DNA follows: TGTGCCAGTAGTCCCCAGGGTTTGGACTATGGCTACACCTTC. The genes are TRBV19 and TRBJ1-2; maybe TRBD1 (5 bases). Germline-derived CDR1 and CDR2 are LNHDA and SQIVND (reference sequence). This CDR3 has 14 residues. V was shortened by 5 bases and J by 3 bases, with 13 bases between the two germline ends.